The 6 T cell receptor beta chains listed next were all sequenced from one sample in a study of blood T cell repertoires in COVID-19. The data were produced by immunoSEQ multiplex PCR, yet TCRdb's version contains in-frame clones alone and is incomplete. The sample holds approximately 100,000 clones, over 75% seen once. The sequencing sample was made of peripheral blood. The receptors originated from a human donor in a cohort sampled during active COVID-19.

This sequence joins TRBV30 and TRBJ2-5, with 7 bases fitting TRBD2. The CDR3 spans 13 residues. CDR1 is GTSNPN and CDR2 is SVGIG in the germline V gene (reference sequence). V lost 3 bases and J lost 4; bases outside the gene matches: 5. As DNA, the CDR3 is TGTGCCTGGAGACTGGCGGGAGTAGAGACCCAGTACTTC. Its translation is CAWRLAGVETQYF. Looking up the rest from reference TRBV30 and TRBJ2-5 gives the full variable domain: SQTIHQWPATLVQPVGSPLSLECTVEGTSNPNLYWYRQAAGRGLQLLFYSVGIGQISSEVPQNLSASRPQDRQFILSSKKLLLSDSGFYLCAWRLAGVETQYFGPGTRLLVL.

This chain uses TRBV4-2 with TRBJ1-5; 9 bases are shared with TRBD1. The trim removed 6 bases at V and 7 bases at J, leaving 10 bases unmatched. CDR1 and CDR2 (germline): LGHNA, YNFKEQ. The CDR3 has 15 amino acids. The DNA for the CDR3 is TGTGCCAGCAGTTACGACAGGGGGGGTCGGCAGCCCCAGCATTTT. It is translated as CASSYDRGGRQPQHF.

The chain employs TRBV6-5 and TRBJ1-2; possible D gene TRBD1, 5 bases. This CDR3 is 13 amino acids long. Looked up from germline, CDR1 is MNHEY and CDR2 is SVGAGI. Trimming shortened V by 7 bases and J by 1 base, and 10 bases separated the two germline ends. The CDR3 DNA sequence: TGTGCCAGCACCAGGGATCTTAACTATGGCTACACCTTC. It translates to CASTRDLNYGYTF.

The chain couples TRBV9 to TRBJ2-1, with D maybe TRBD2 (5 bases). This CDR3 has 13 amino acids. Germline V CDR1 and CDR2: SGDLS, YYNGEE. V gave up 0 bases and J gave up 8 bases, with 9 bases separating them. CDR3 sequence: CASSVGTGDEQFF. The CDR3 region has the DNA TGTGCCAGCAGCGTAGGGACTGGAGATGAGCAGTTCTTC.

The chain employs TRBV6-5 and TRBJ1-1; the D is unclear. Trimming pared 8 bases from V and 0 bases from J, leaving 10 bases between. This CDR3 has 13 amino acids. Germline loops: CDR1 MNHEY, CDR2 SVGAGI. The CDR3 here is CASRQNLNTEAFF. The CDR3 DNA sequence: TGTGCCAGCCGTCAGAACCTGAACACTGAAGCTTTCTTT.

This clone was seen only a few times. V usage is TRBV27 and J usage is TRBJ2-7, with D possibly matching TRBD2 (6 bases). Trimming cost V 5 bases and J 2 bases, with 16 bases left between them. Per the germline V gene, CDR1 is MNHEY and CDR2 is SMNVEV (reference sequence). This CDR3 is built from 15 residues. This CDR3 reads CASSPWGVGTYEQYF. The CDR3 coding sequence is TGTGCCAGCAGTCCCTGGGGGGTTGGGACCTACGAGCAGTACTTC.